This TCR beta chain was recorded in a study of T-cell memory formation after mild COVID-19. Whole-study context: The study found TCR clusters largely donor specific. Findings and limits, study-wide: Still unconfirmed is whether the second-wave clones peaking on day 37 recognized SARS-CoV-2. Contracting clones, day 15 to 85, had balanced CD4/CD8, and later expanders favored CD4+. Contracting clones localized mainly to CM and EM when CD4+ and mainly to EMRA when CD8+.

TCRdb recomputed calls from the 5' RACE reads with MiXCR, one row per CDR3 protein. The table lists just over 400,000 distinct CDR3 sequences, roughly a quarter of them singletons. This clonotype was detected only a few times. The antigen is not known. V lost 2 bases, J lost 8 bases, and 17 bases lay in between. The CDR3 loop spans 16 amino acids. Germline CDR1 and CDR2: SGHRS and YFSETQ. This sequence joins TRBV5-1 and TRBJ1-6; D may be TRBD1 (6 bases). The TCR comes from an adult woman who had mild COVID-19 (a few samples of this study predate the infection). Cell type and time point are not known. The specimen sequenced was PBMCs or a T cell subset sorted from them (not recorded which). The CDR3: CASSLRGAHLDSPLHF. Written as DNA, the CDR3 is TGCGCCAGCAGCTTACGGGGGGCGCACCTCGATTCACCCCTCCACTTT.